This T cell receptor beta chain was observed in a study of shared clonotypes between healthy human individuals. How the authors handled the data: Sequence data from immunoSEQ were junction-only and lacked quality scores; consequently, filtering differed. Here immunoSEQ multiplex PCR was the method, and the copy in TCRdb shows in-frame clones only, minus some. V and J calls and clone size are as listed in that table; D and trimming were resolved from the DNA. The repertoire holds hundreds of thousands of clones, with around 77% as singletons. CDR1 is MNHEY and CDR2 is SVGAGI in the germline V gene. V lost 4 bases, J lost 5 bases, and 12 bases lay in between. The length of the CDR3 is 14 residues. All participating donors were Caucasian adults from Nashville, Tennessee.

Sequences were obtained from PBMCs. This chain uses TRBV6-5 with TRBJ1-5, with D perhaps matching TRBD1 (5 bases). The source of this sequence is a woman aged 40 to 50 in good health. Some clones in this sample may be carry-over from other donors' samples. The CDR3 DNA reads TGTGCCAGCAGTTTAGACAGTACCTATCAGCCCCAGCATTTT. Its protein product is CASSLDSTYQPQHF.